This entry lists 28 T cell receptor beta chains sequenced from one sample in a study of shared clonotypes between healthy human individuals. Libraries were prepared by immunoSEQ multiplex PCR; TCRdb keeps only in-frame clonotypes and omits some of them. The profile shows about 1.1 million clones, approximately 77% of them singletons. The sequenced material came from memory CD4+ T cells from PBMCs. As to subset: CD45RA-negative fraction. The receptors stem from a man aged 18 to 29 in good health. Some clones in this sample may be carry-over from other donors' samples.

The rearrangement uses TRBV7-9 and TRBJ1-3, with 8 positions matching TRBD1. The V segment lost 1 base and the J segment 2 bases; nucleotides outside the gene matches: 4. The CDR3 extends over 16 amino acids. Germline V gene data show CDR1 as SEHNR and CDR2 as FQNEAQ (reference sequence). CDR3 nucleotide sequence: TGTGCCAGCAGCTTAGGGACAGGGAGAGCTGGAAACACCATATATTTT. It specifies CASSLGTGRAGNTIYF.

This clone has just one count. This chain joins TRBV7-9 and TRBJ1-1; 8 bases fit TRBD1. This CDR3 region has 19 residues. With 1 base clipped from V and 0 bases from J, the junction kept 13 bases outside the gene matches. Per the germline V gene, CDR1 is SEHNR and CDR2 is FQNEAQ (reference sequence). This chain's CDR3 is CASSLEGVRTGQVNTEAFF. As DNA, the CDR3 is TGTGCCAGCAGCTTAGAAGGGGTCCGGACGGGACAGGTGAACACTGAAGCTTTCTTT.

The rearrangement uses TRBV6-5 and TRBJ2-1, with D perhaps TRBD1 (6 bases). V gave up 5 bases and J gave up 3 bases, with 11 bases separating them. Germline-derived CDR1 and CDR2 are MNHEY and SVGAGI. This CDR3 is 14 amino acids long. The CDR3 spells CASSQGIVYNEQFF. CDR3 sequence (DNA): TGTGCCAGCAGTCAGGGGATCGTCTACAATGAGCAGTTCTTC.

The CDR3 sequence is CASSEALLGTGGETQYF. CDR3 sequence (DNA): TGTGCCAGCAGTGAAGCGCTTCTAGGAACTGGTGGAGAGACCCAGTACTTC. This sequence joins TRBV6-1 and TRBJ2-5; no clear D gene. Germline-derived CDR1 and CDR2 are MNHNS and SASEGT. There are 17 residues in the CDR3. Trimming shortened V by 0 bases and J by 4 bases, and 18 bases separated the two germline ends.

A few counts support this clone. The rearrangement uses TRBV7-3 and TRBJ2-1; 7 bases are a match to TRBD2. V gave up 5 bases and J gave up 4 bases; unmatched junction bases: 11. This CDR3 contains 16 residues. The germline gives CDR1 SGHTA, CDR2 FQGTGA. The DNA of the CDR3 is TGTGCCAGCAGCCGTAATGGCGGGAGCGAGTACAATGAGCAGTTCTTC. Translation: CASSRNGGSEYNEQFF.

This chain joins TRBV9 and TRBJ2-5; D not resolved. The ends were cut back, 4 bases at V and 7 bases at J, with 17 bases in the middle. Germline loops: CDR1 SGDLS, CDR2 YYNGEE. CDR3 length: 14 residues. The CDR3 region is CASSPDGSFVTQYF. CDR3 sequence (DNA): TGTGCCAGCAGCCCCGACGGCAGTTTCGTGACCCAGTACTTC.

This sequence joins TRBV9 and TRBJ1-1, with a tentative D call TRBD1 (5 bases). V was shortened by 4 bases and J by 4 bases, with 20 bases between the two germline ends. CDR1 and CDR2 (germline): SGDLS, YYNGEE. This CDR3 is 16 amino acids long. The CDR3 DNA reads TGTGCCAGCAGCCCTACCCCGGGGGGTGTAAGCACTGAAGCTTTCTTT. Its protein is CASSPTPGGVSTEAFF.

CDR3: CSVLGQTNTGELFF. The CDR3 bases are TGCAGCGTTCTCGGGCAAACGAACACCGGGGAGCTGTTTTTT. This rearrangement joins TRBV29-1 to TRBJ2-2; D unresolved. The V and J ends lost 5 bases and 0 bases respectively, with 10 bases between them. Per the germline V gene, CDR1 is SQVTM and CDR2 is ANQGSEA. The CDR3 consists of 14 residues.

The V call is TRBV30, the J call TRBJ1-5, with unresolved D. V lost 1 base, J lost 6 bases, and 7 bases lay in between. CDR1 GTSNPN and CDR2 SVGIG come from the germline V gene (reference sequence). CDR3 length: 12 residues. The CDR3 loop reads CAWSGSGQPQHF. CDR3 nucleotides: TGTGCCTGGAGTGGCTCGGGTCAGCCCCAGCATTTT.

This clone was seen a few times. Other DNA variants within this sample encode the same CDR3. V is TRBV5-1 and J is TRBJ1-5; maybe TRBD1 (5 bases). The germline V gene encodes CDR1 SGHRS and CDR2 YFSETQ. This CDR3 has 14 amino acids. Trimming pared 0 bases from V and 4 bases from J, leaving 8 bases between. CDR3 protein: CASSLAGGNQPQHF. In nucleotides, the CDR3 is TGCGCCAGCAGCTTGGCCGGGGGGAATCAGCCCCAGCATTTT.

The V and J genes are TRBV4-2 and TRBJ1-1; D possibly corresponds to TRBD1 (5 bases). Trimming left V 1 base short and J 2 bases short, with 11 bases between. This CDR3 comprises 15 residues. Germline values: CDR1 LGHNA, CDR2 YNFKEQ. For the CDR3, the DNA is TGTGCCAGCAGCCAAGTACCCAGGGTAAACACTGAAGCTTTCTTT. Its translation is CASSQVPRVNTEAFF.

The sample holds one count of this clone. This rearrangement joins TRBV5-1 to TRBJ2-7; D gene ambiguous. Per the germline V gene, CDR1 is SGHRS and CDR2 is YFSETQ. Trimming pared 0 bases from V and 11 bases from J, leaving 15 bases between. The CDR3 covers 13 residues. CDR3 nucleotides: TGCGCCAGCAGCTTGGCGGTGGAAGGCGCAGAGTACTTC. Translation: CASSLAVEGAEYF. Full variable domain (missing parts from reference TRBV5-1 and TRBJ2-7): KAGVTQTPRYLIKTRGQQVTLSCSPISGHRSVSWYQQTPGQGLQFLFEYFSETQRNKGNFPGRFSGRQFSNSRSEMNVSTLELGDSALYLCASSLAVEGAEYFGPGTRLTVT.

The gene calls are TRBV19 and TRBJ2-3; D possibly uses TRBD1 or TRBD2 (6 bases each). This CDR3 comprises 14 residues. Germline CDR1 is LNHDA and CDR2 is SQIVND (reference sequence). V was cut by 9 bases and J by 0 bases, with 13 bases left in between. CDR3 bases: TGTGCCAGCGGGGGCGCCCGGAGCACAGATACGCAGTATTTT. Protein: CASGGARSTDTQYF.

The sample holds one count of this clone. This rearrangement joins TRBV14 to TRBJ1-1; D is uncertain. The CDR3 runs 15 residues. Germline V gene sequence: CDR1 SGHDN, CDR2 FVKESK. The V and J ends lost 4 bases and 1 base respectively, with 13 bases between them. CDR3 in amino acids: CASSRGLSGNTEAFF. The DNA of the CDR3 is TGTGCCAGCAGCCGAGGACTAAGTGGGAACACTGAAGCTTTCTTT.

J is TRBJ2-1 and V is TRBV11-2; D might be TRBD2 (5 bases). The germline CDR1 and CDR2 sequences are SGHAT and FQNNGV. V shed 3 bases and J shed 0 bases, with 15 bases lying between them. The CDR3 sequence is 17 residues long. CDR3 sequence: CASSFRRSGVSYNEQFF. In DNA, the CDR3 is TGTGCCAGCAGCTTCAGGAGGTCCGGCGTCTCCTACAATGAGCAGTTCTTC.

A word on this clone: The same CDR3 is also encoded by other DNA sequences in this sample. This sequence joins TRBV10-3 and TRBJ1-1; a weak D match, TRBD1 (5 bases). The germline V and J ends were trimmed by 4 bases and 0 bases, with 6 bases remaining between them. The CDR3 has 13 amino acids. Germline V gene sequence: CDR1 ENHRY, CDR2 SYGVKD. In nucleotides, the CDR3 is TGTGCCATCAGTGGGGGGTTGAACACTGAAGCTTTCTTT. Its protein is CAISGGLNTEAFF.

The chain has TRBV5-8 and TRBJ2-2; D not certain. CDR3 size: 16 residues. V was trimmed by 1 base and J by 4 bases, leaving 14 bases between them. Germline V CDR1 and CDR2: SGHTS, YDEGEE. The CDR3 sequence: CASSLWRTAITGELFF. In nucleotides, the CDR3 is TGTGCCAGCAGCTTGTGGCGAACAGCTATCACCGGGGAGCTGTTTTTT.

J is TRBJ2-2 and V is TRBV30; TRBD2 might be the D (5 bases). Trimming removed 0 bases from V and 7 bases from J, with 6 bases in between. Germline CDR1 reads GTSNPN; CDR2 reads SVGIG (reference sequence). The CDR3 runs 12 residues. The CDR3 nucleotides are TGTGCCTGGAGTGTACGGGGCGGGGAGCTGTTTTTT. This translates into CAWSVRGGELFF.

V usage is TRBV7-6 and J usage is TRBJ2-7, with D unresolved. Looked up from germline, CDR1 is SGHVS and CDR2 is FNYEAQ. The CDR3 runs to 14 residues. The V end was cut by 5 bases, the J end by 2 bases, with 13 bases between. As DNA, the CDR3 is TGTGCCAGCAGCCCCCCCCTGGGCCCCTACGAGCAGTACTTC. Encoded protein: CASSPPLGPYEQYF.

V and J are TRBV6-5 and TRBJ1-4; D is undetermined. CDR1 and CDR2 (germline): MNHEY, SVGAGI. The CDR3 runs to 15 residues. V gave up 0 bases and J gave up 3 bases, with 8 bases separating them. CDR3 region: CASSYSWGSNEKLFF. In DNA, the CDR3 is TGTGCCAGCAGTTACTCGTGGGGTTCTAATGAAAAACTGTTTTTT.

The genes are TRBV6-5 and TRBJ2-5, with TRBD1 matching over 7 bases. CDR3 length equals 14 residues. V lost 5 bases and J lost 5; bases outside the gene matches: 8. Germline values: CDR1 MNHEY, CDR2 SVGAGI. CDR3 sequence reads: CASSDDRVRETQYF. In DNA, the CDR3 is TGTGCCAGCAGTGACGACAGGGTACGGGAGACCCAGTACTTC.

V is TRBV5-1 and J is TRBJ2-2; 10 nucleotides align to TRBD1. From germline, CDR1 is SGHRS and CDR2 YFSETQ. CDR3 length: 18 amino acids. Losses at the gene ends were 0 bases for V and 4 bases for J; bases not matched to a gene: 9. CDR3 sequence (DNA): TGCGCCAGCAGCTTGGTAGCTAGGGGGACAGGGGCCACCGGGGAGCTGTTTTTT. This translates into CASSLVARGTGATGELFF.

The chain employs TRBV28 and TRBJ1-1, with unresolved D. Germline CDR1 and CDR2: MDHEN and SYDVKM. V gave up 3 bases and J gave up 7 bases, with 12 bases separating them. The CDR3 extends over 13 amino acids. In DNA, the CDR3 is TGTGCCAGCAGTTTTTACTTCCCCAATGAAGCTTTCTTT. Amino acid sequence: CASSFYFPNEAFF.

The table lists this clone with many counts. The chain recombines TRBV4-3 with TRBJ1-3; D is uncertain. V was cut by 0 bases and J by 0 bases, with 6 bases left in between. This CDR3 contains 15 residues. CDR1 is LGHNA and CDR2 is YSLEER in the germline V gene. CDR3 region: CASSQDGNSGNTIYF. The CDR3 DNA reads TGCGCCAGCAGCCAAGATGGGAACTCTGGAAACACCATATATTTT.

The gene calls are TRBV5-1 and TRBJ2-2; the match to TRBD1 covers 8 bases. This CDR3 spans 16 amino acids. Germline V CDR1 and CDR2: SGHRS, YFSETQ. The V segment lost 3 bases and the J segment 7 bases; nucleotides outside the gene matches: 11. CDR3 amino acids: CASSWPTGELFGELFF. In nucleotides, the CDR3 is TGCGCCAGCAGCTGGCCGACAGGGGAATTATTCGGGGAGCTGTTTTTT. The full variable domain, its missing parts supplied by reference TRBV5-1 and TRBJ2-2, is KAGVTQTPRYLIKTRGQQVTLSCSPISGHRSVSWYQQTPGQGLQFLFEYFSETQRNKGNFPGRFSGRQFSNSRSEMNVSTLELGDSALYLCASSWPTGELFGELFFGEGSRLTVL.

The chain combines TRBV6-5 with TRBJ2-7, with D uncertain. From germline, CDR1 is MNHEY and CDR2 SVGAGI. This CDR3 has 14 residues. Trimming cost V 6 bases and J 7 bases, with 19 bases left between them. The CDR3 spells CASRGRSTYGEQYF. As DNA, the CDR3 is TGTGCCAGCAGGGGCCGGTCTACCTACGGGGAGCAGTACTTC.

The rearrangement joins TRBV6-5 to TRBJ2-3; 11 bases are shared with TRBD2. The V gene end was trimmed by 6 bases and the J gene end by 6 bases; junction bases not matched to a gene: 2. The germline V gene encodes CDR1 MNHEY and CDR2 SVGAGI. The CDR3 is made up of 13 amino acids. CDR3 in DNA: TGTGCCAGCAGACTAGCGGGAGCGGATACGCAGTATTTT. Translation: CASRLAGADTQYF.

The chain uses TRBV6-1 and TRBJ2-3; unclear D gene. The CDR3 spans 16 residues. Trimming pared 4 bases from V and 1 base from J, leaving 15 bases between. CDR1 is MNHNS and CDR2 is SASEGT in the germline V gene. CDR3 amino acids: CASSAWLGSGTDTQYF. DNA of the CDR3: TGTGCCAGCAGTGCCTGGCTAGGGTCCGGCACAGATACGCAGTATTTT.